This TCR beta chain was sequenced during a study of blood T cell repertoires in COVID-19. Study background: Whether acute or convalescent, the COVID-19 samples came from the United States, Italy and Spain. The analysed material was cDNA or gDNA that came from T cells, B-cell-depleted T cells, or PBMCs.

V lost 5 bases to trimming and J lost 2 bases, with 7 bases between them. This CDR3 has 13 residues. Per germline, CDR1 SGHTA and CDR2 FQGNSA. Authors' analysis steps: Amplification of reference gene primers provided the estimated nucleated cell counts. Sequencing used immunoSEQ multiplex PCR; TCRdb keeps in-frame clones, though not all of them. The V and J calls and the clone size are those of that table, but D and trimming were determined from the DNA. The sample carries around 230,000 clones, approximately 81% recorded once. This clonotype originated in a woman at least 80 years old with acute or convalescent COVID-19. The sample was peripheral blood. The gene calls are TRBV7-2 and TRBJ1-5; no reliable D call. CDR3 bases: TGTGCCAGCAGCCCGCGAGGCAATCAGCCCCAGCATTTT. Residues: CASSPRGNQPQHF.